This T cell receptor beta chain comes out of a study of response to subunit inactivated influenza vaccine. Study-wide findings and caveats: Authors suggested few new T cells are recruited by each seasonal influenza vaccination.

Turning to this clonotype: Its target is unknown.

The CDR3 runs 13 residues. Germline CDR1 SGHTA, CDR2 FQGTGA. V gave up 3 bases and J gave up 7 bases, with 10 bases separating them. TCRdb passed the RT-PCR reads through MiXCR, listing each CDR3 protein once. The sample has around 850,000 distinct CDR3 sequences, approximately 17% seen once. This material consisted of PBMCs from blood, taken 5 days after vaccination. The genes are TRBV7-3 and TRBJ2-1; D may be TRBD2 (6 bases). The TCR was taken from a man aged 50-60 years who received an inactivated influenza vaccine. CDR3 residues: CASSLGSGNEQFF. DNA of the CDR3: TGTGCCAGCAGCTTGGGTAGCGGAAATGAGCAGTTCTTC. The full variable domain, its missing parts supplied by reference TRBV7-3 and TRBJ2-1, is GAGVSQTPSNKVTEKGKYVELRCDPISGHTALYWYRQSLGQGPEFLIYFQGTGAADDSGLPNDRFFAVRPEGSVSTLKIQRTERGDSAVYLCASSLGSGNEQFFGPGTRLTVL.